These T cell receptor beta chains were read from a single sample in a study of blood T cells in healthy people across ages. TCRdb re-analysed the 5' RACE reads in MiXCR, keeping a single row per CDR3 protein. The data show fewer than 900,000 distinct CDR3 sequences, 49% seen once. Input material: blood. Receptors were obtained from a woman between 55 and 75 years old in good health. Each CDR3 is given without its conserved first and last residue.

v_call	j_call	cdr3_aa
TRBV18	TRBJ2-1	ASSPTLNEQF
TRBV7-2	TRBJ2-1	ASSSGQGIGEQF
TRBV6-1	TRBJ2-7	ASSKSGTVPHRVYEQY
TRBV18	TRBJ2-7	ASSQQQGSDEQY
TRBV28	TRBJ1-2	ASSLRGATLGYT
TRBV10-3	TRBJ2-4	AISAGKGAKNIQY
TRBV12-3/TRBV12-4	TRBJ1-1	ASSPDSYTEAF
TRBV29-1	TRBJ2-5	SVEGIGETQY
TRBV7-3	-	ASSPLSGGEQY
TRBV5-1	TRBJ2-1	ASTLGRNEQF
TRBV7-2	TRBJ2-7	ASGGLAGVEQY
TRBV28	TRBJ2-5	ASSLTYGSTGETQY
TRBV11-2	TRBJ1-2	ASSLSGTGSGYT
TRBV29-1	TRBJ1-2	SGRQGRYGYT
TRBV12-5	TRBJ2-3	ASGLDGNSGDTQY
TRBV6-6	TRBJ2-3	ASSYPGTDTQY
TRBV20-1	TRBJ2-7	SGWTFPQYEQY
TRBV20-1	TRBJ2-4	SALSPLQGSNVQY
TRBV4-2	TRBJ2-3	ASKQARRTDTQY
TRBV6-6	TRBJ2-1	ASSYSAGAFGEQF
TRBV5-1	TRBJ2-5	ASSFGQAEETQY
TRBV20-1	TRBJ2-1	SARSTSGASSYNEQF
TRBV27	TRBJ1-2	AGSRDGDYGYT
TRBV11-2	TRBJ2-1	ASSLGSGSSGEQF
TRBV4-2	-	ASSQDPLRPSGRTQY
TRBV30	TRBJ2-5	AWSGLAGGGETQY
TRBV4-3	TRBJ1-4	ASSQMHEKLF
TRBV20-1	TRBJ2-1	SAERDSPTSHPF
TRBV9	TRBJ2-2	ASSALQGGTGELF
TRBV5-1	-	ASSFPGKTETQY
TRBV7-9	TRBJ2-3	ASSKDREADTQY
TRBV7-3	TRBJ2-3	ASSFGGTQY
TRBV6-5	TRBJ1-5	AISESSYSNQPQH
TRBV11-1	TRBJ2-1	ASTSLADEQF
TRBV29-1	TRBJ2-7	SVADSSYEQY
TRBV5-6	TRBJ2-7	ASSLGLPLDAYEQY
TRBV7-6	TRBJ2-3	ASSSRWTGSDTDTQY
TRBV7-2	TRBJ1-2	ASSSWGATNYGYT
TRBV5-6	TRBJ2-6	ASSLVSGSGGANVLT
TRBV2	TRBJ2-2	ASSDLLNTLKLF
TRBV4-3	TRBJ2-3	ASSQRDSTDTQY
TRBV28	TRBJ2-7	ASSGGQGPDEQY
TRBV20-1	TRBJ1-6	SAMGGASYNSPLH
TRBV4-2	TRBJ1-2	ASSQDAAQSYGYT
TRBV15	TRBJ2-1	ATSRDRQSYNEQF
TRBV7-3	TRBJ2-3	ACREGGRSTDTRY
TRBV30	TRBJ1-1	ADTLRTNTEAF
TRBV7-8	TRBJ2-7	ASSPHQGPSYEQY
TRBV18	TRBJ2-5	ASSPGPGLVMKTQY
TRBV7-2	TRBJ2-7	ASSFTGPPYEQY
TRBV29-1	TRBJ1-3	SVVGGNGNTIY
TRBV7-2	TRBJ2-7	ASSSTSGRSYEQY
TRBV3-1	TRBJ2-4	ASSQVGPSGANIQY